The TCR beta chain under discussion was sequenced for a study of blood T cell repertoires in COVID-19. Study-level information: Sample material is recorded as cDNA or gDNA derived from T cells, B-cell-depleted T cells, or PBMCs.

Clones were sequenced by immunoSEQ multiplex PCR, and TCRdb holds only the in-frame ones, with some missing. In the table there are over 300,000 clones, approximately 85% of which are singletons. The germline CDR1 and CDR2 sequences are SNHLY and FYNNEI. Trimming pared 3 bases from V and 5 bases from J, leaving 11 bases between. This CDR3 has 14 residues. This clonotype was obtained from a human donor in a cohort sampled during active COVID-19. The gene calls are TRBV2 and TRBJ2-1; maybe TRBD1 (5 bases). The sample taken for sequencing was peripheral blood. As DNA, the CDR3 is TGTGCCAGCAGTGAGGAAGGGGTTCACAATGAGCAGTTCTTC. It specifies CASSEEGVHNEQFF.